The entry below describes one T cell receptor beta chain. This clonotype was seen at least ten times. Its antigen is unknown. Base quality data are lacking; no much larger clone is found one base away. The data stem from a study of identical twins (dated by TCRdb to the mid-2010s). Background on the whole study: To test whether fetal clonotypes persist, this study deep-sequenced TCR alpha and beta repertoires from monozygotic twins, from unrelated adults of various ages, and from cord blood. To rule out contamination, replicate twin experiments were performed at different times with different library preparation protocols. The study at large found these results: Abundant cord blood beta clonotypes carried fewer insertions; young adult naive repertoires showed a weaker similar trend, while memory repertoires showed none. Compared with coincidental sharing between unrelated individuals, out-of-frame TCR alpha sequences shared between twins had an excess of sequences with low generation probability. In monozygotic twins, recombination models systematically underestimated out-of-frame TCR alpha sharing, but the models matched the sharing seen between unrelated individuals. Invariant T cells such as MAIT and iNKT could partly confound zero-insertion analyses, although diverse VJ usage argued against such confounding for most clonotypes. In beta out-of-frame sequences, excess twin sharing was weaker, because having fewer shared sequences lowered the signal-to-noise ratio. Conclusions relied on cross-sectional statistical analysis, since the same donors could not be followed over many years.

Every donor was a healthy Caucasian. The twin cohort comprised three pairs of female monozygotic twins, all aged roughly 18 to 30 years. RNA for TCR libraries was isolated from peripheral blood mononuclear cells. The cysteine opens and the phenylalanine closes a CDR3 of 13 amino acids. The retained sequence is limited to the CDR3, 39 bases, with the frame set at the first base. From a lookup of the germline V gene, CDR1 and CDR2 are ENHRY and SYGVKD. V drops 10 bases and J drops 3 bases, leaving 12 bases in between. Libraries were made using 5' RACE. This sample was sequenced with an Illumina HiSeq 2000. A universal primer binding site was introduced by template switching, and a unique molecular identifier was present in the final cDNA, enabling accurate counting of TCR cDNA molecules. Specific primers in the conserved constant-segment region were used to synthesize first-strand cDNA for the TCR alpha and beta chains. Each cDNA library was double barcoded, with a SMART-Mk sample barcode plus Illumina barcodes, to control for contamination. TruSeq adapter sequences, together with Illumina sample barcodes, were added in two successive PCR steps. The TCR alpha and beta cDNA libraries were sequenced on the Illumina HiSeq platform using custom primers. The authors' analysis ran thus. MiGEC processed the raw reads to extract unique molecular identifiers, while MiXCR was used to determine the CDR3 positions. Recombination models were inferred per individual with the repgenHMM and IGoR tools using an EM algorithm. Shared clonotypes were analyzed with the tcR package in R, and sharing was normalized by the product of cloneset sizes. To study raw recombination without the effects of thymic and clonal selection, out-of-frame nonproductive sequences were analyzed. The public reads were reprocessed in TCRdb via fastp at Q25 and MiXCR, keeping in-frame beta chains. Each entry is one CDR3 protein sequence, shown with its most common DNA and genes. The V and J calls were determined by TCRdb, not by the authors. This sample lists 550,000 to 800,000 distinct CDR3 sequences; around 7.5% were detected once. The ten largest clonotypes hold around 1.6% of the sample.

This same sample was also part of a study on yellow fever vaccine responses in identical twins. From that second study: According to the authors, in identical twins the way T cells responded to vaccination appeared partly convergent and partly personalized. In identical twins, the study followed T cell clones that responded to the vaccine with precision.

Sequencing input: PBMCs. The sequence is built from TRBV10-3 and TRBJ1-4; D gene: possibly TRBD1, on 6 matching bases. The TCR was taken from a young woman in good health. The CDR3 region reads CATSDSPNEKLFF. The DNA sequence follows: TGTGCCACCTCGGACAGCCCTAATGAAAAACTGTTTTTT.